This TCR beta chain was retrieved from a study of patients and donors after allogeneic stem cell transplantation. Trimming stripped 5 bases from V and 1 base from J, with 12 bases between. Germline values: CDR1 SGHAT, CDR2 FQDESV (reference sequence). The CDR3 contains 14 residues. This clonotype is classed as medium-sized. TCRdb redid the calling of the RT-PCR reads with MiXCR, one entry per CDR3 protein. The sample holds about 2,500 distinct CDR3 sequences, about 8% seen once. The rearrangement links TRBV11-1 to TRBJ2-7; a weak D match, TRBD2 (6 bases). The TCR sequence derives from a human donor who was either an allogeneic HSCT recipient or a stem cell or donor lymphocyte infusion donor (not recorded which). It is not recorded whose cells these are; they may come from a transplant donor. Sequences were obtained from blood, either unsorted or a sorted T cell fraction (not recorded which). The DNA for the CDR3 is TGTGCCAGCAGCCGCGGGACGGTATCCTACGAGCAGTACTTC. Translation: CASSRGTVSYEQYF.